This TCR beta chain comes out of a study of blood T cell repertoires in COVID-19. Study context: Sites across the United States, Italy and Spain contributed samples from acute and convalescent COVID-19.

The J segment lost 3 bases and the V segment lost 4 bases, leaving 14 bases of the junction unmatched. CDR1 SGHAT and CDR2 FQNNGV come from the germline V gene. CDR3 size: 19 residues. Authors' processing steps: For nucleated cells, counts were estimated from reference gene primer amplification. The repertoire was sequenced with immunoSEQ multiplex PCR; TCRdb's copy has only in-frame clones and lacks some. From that table come the V and J calls and clone size; the DNA was used to work out D and trimming. The sample has around 200,000 clones; about 85% are singletons. This TCR was sampled from an elderly woman with acute or convalescent COVID-19. This sequence joins TRBV11-2 and TRBJ2-3; 12 nucleotides match TRBD2. Material for sequencing was peripheral blood. The CDR3 protein is CASSSPLAGGPIVTDTQYF. The CDR3 DNA reads TGTGCCAGCAGCTCCCCCCTAGCGGGAGGGCCAATCGTGACAGATACGCAGTATTTT.